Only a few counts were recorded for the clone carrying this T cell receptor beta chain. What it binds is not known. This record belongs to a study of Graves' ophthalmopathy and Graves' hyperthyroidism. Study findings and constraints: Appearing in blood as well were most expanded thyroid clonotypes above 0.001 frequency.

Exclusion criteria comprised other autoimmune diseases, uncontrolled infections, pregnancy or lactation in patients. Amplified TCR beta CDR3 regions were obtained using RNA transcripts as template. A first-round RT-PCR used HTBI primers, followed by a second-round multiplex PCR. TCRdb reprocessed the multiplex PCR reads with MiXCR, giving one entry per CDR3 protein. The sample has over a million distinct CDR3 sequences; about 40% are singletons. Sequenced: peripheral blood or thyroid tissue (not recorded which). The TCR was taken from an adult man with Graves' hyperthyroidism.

Written as DNA, the CDR3 is TGTGCCAGCAGCTTACAGTCGCCTCGGACCTCTGGAAACACCATATATTTT. Translated, it gives CASSLQSPRTSGNTIYF. The chain carries TRBV7-2 and TRBJ1-3; D ambiguous. The V end lost 2 bases, the J end lost 0 bases, and 14 bases lay between the germline ends. CDR3 length: 17 residues. Germline CDR1 is SGHTA and CDR2 is FQGNSA.